These 5 T cell receptor beta chains were sequenced from one sample in a study of early T cells in non-severe SARS-CoV-2 infection. Each CDR3 protein is one row after TCRdb ran MiXCR on the 5' RACE reads. The repertoire has fewer than 55,000 distinct CDR3 sequences, around 6.5% of them found once; the top ten carry under 25%. Material: whole blood, obtained at baseline. The receptors were sampled from an adult who was a healthcare worker with PCR-confirmed SARS-CoV-2 infection or an uninfected control (not recorded which).

Many counts were recorded for this clonotype. This chain joins TRBV5-4 and TRBJ1-4; possibly TRBD1 for D (5 bases). The CDR3 has 16 amino acids. The V and J ends lost 4 bases and 7 bases respectively, with 20 bases between them. Germline V gene data show CDR1 as SGHNT and CDR2 as YYREEE (reference sequence). CDR3 nucleotides: TGTGCCAGCAGCCCAGCCGCCCCAGGGTGGGGTGAAAAACTGTTTTTT. Amino acid sequence: CASSPAAPGWGEKLFF. The whole variable domain, remainder taken from reference TRBV5-4 and TRBJ1-4, is ETGVTQSPTHLIKTRGQQVTLRCSSQSGHNTVSWYQQALGQGPQFIFQYYREEENGRGNFPPRFSGLQFPNYSSELNVNALELDDSALYLCASSPAAPGWGEKLFFGSGTQLSVL.

This clonotype was found many times. The chain carries TRBV6-2 or TRBV6-3 and TRBJ1-1, with D unresolved. The V and J ends lost 0 bases and 3 bases respectively, with 8 bases between them. The CDR3 loop spans 14 amino acids. Germline lookup yields CDR1 MNHEY and CDR2 SVGEGT. The CDR3 loop is CASSYSSRDTEAFF. CDR3 DNA sequence: TGTGCCAGCAGTTACTCGTCCCGGGACACTGAAGCTTTCTTT.

The V and J genes are TRBV5-1 and TRBJ2-7; D not certain. Per the germline V gene, CDR1 is SGHRS and CDR2 is YFSETQ. CDR3 length equals 12 residues. Trimming removed 5 bases at V and 2 bases at J, with 8 bases between. CDR3: CASSSGPYEQYF. In nucleotides, the CDR3 is TGCGCCAGCAGTTCAGGACCCTACGAGCAGTACTTC.

V is TRBV12-3 or TRBV12-4 and J is TRBJ2-1; D is unclear. Trimming shortened V by 2 bases and J by 5 bases, and 13 bases separated the two germline ends. This CDR3 comprises 15 residues. The DNA for the CDR3 is TGTGCCAGCAGTTTAAGGGCAGGCAAGAACAATGAGCAGTTCTTC. Protein sequence: CASSLRAGKNNEQFF.

This clonotype has ten or more counts. This chain links TRBV7-8 with TRBJ2-2; TRBD1 matches 9 bases. The trim removed 5 bases at V and 4 bases at J, leaving 5 bases unmatched. Germline CDR1 and CDR2: SGHVS and FQNEAQ. This CDR3 region has 15 residues. The CDR3 spells CASSRDRVLTGELFF. The CDR3 DNA reads as TGTGCCAGCAGCAGGGACAGGGTACTCACCGGGGAGCTGTTTTTT.